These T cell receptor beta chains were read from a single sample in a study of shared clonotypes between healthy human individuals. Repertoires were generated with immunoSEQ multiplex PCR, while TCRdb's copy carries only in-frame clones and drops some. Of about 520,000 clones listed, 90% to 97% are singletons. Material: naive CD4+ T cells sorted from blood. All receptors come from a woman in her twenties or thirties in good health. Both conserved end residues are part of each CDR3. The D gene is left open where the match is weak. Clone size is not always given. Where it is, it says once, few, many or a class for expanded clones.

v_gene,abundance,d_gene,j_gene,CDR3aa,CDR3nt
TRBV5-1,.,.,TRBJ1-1,CASSTTDNTEAFF,TGCGCCAGCAGCACAACAGACAACACTGAAGCTTTCTTT
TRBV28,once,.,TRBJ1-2,CASSLYWRPSSYGYTF,TGTGCCAGCAGTTTATACTGGAGGCCCTCCTCCTATGGCTACACCTTC
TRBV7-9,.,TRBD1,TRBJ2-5,CASSSGQYQETQYF,TGTGCCAGCAGCTCGGGACAGTACCAAGAGACCCAGTACTTC
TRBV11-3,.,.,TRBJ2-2,CASSFDDTAGELFF,TGTGCCAGCAGCTTCGATGACACAGCCGGGGAGCTGTTTTTT
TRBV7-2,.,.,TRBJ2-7,CASSLAVGGGAYEQYF,TGTGCCAGCAGCTTAGCGGTGGGAGGTGGGGCCTACGAGCAGTACTTC
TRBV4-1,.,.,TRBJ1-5,CASSQGGSERGDQPQHF,TGCGCCAGCAGCCAAGGGGGGAGTGAAAGGGGCGATCAGCCCCAGCATTTT
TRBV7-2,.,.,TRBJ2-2,CASSPANTGELFF,TGTGCCAGCAGCCCTGCGAACACCGGGGAGCTGTTTTTT
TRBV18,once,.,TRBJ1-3,CASSPSSSSGNTIYF,TGTGCCAGCTCTCCGTCATCGAGCTCTGGAAACACCATATATTTT
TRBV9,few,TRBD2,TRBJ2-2,CASSSQLKAGSGELFF,TGTGCCAGCAGCTCTCAACTTAAAGCGGGAAGCGGGGAGCTGTTTTTT
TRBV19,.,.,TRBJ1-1,CASSGPGEDGNTEAFF,TGTGCCAGTAGTGGGCCCGGTGAGGACGGGAACACTGAAGCTTTCTTT
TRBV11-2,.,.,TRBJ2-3,CASSLSRRGDTQYF,TGTGCCAGCAGCTTAAGTAGGAGGGGAGATACGCAGTATTTT
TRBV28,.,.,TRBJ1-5,CASKQGLPNQPQHF,TGTGCCAGCAAGCAGGGACTTCCCAATCAGCCCCAGCATTTT